Listed below are T cell receptor beta chains from one sample, sequenced in a study of PD-1 blockade in classical Hodgkin lymphoma. Using immunoSEQ multiplex PCR, the repertoire was profiled, and TCRdb retains in-frame clones only, with some absent. This table has around 93,000 clones, around four fifths appearing once. Specimen: peripheral blood mononuclear cells (PBMCs), collected before the fourth cycle of nivolumab. These receptors were collected from a human donor with classical Hodgkin lymphoma. Each CDR3 is given with its conserved first and last residue. The D gene is left open where the match is weak. Clone sizes are given selectively: once, few, many, or a class where the clone is expanded.

clone_size	v_call	j_call	d_call	cdr3_aa	cdr3_nt
.	TRBV9	TRBJ1-2	.	CASSPPAQGGYTF	TGTGCCAGCAGCCCCCCGGCCCAGGGTGGCTACACCTTC
few	TRBV6-6	TRBJ1-1	.	CASSYSWENEAFF	TGTGCCAGCAGTTACTCTTGGGAGAATGAAGCTTTCTTT
.	TRBV5-4	TRBJ2-3	TRBD2	CASSSGTSVTDTQYF	TGTGCCAGCAGCTCCGGGACTAGCGTTACAGATACGCAGTATTTT
medium-sized	TRBV28	TRBJ1-2	.	CASSLDAVRGYTF	TGTGCCAGCAGTTTGGACGCCGTACGTGGCTACACCTTC
.	TRBV19	TRBJ1-4	.	CASKRGAGAEKLFF	TGTGCCAGTAAACGAGGGGCGGGGGCTGAAAAACTGTTTTTT
.	TRBV7-2	TRBJ1-2	.	CASRVAGQYYGYTF	TGTGCCAGCAGGGTAGCCGGGCAGTACTATGGCTACACCTTC
.	TRBV4-2	TRBJ2-1	TRBD1	CASSQEGQDAGEQFF	TGTGCCAGCAGCCAAGAGGGACAGGATGCGGGTGAGCAGTTCTTC
once	TRBV5-1	TRBJ2-7	.	CASSLEGRHGPPQPYEQYF	TGCGCCAGCAGCTTGGAGGGTCGCCACGGGCCACCACAACCCTACGAGCAGTACTTC
few	TRBV6-4	TRBJ1-1	.	CASSAGGQPTEAFF	TGTGCCAGCAGTGCCGGGGGACAACCCACTGAAGCTTTCTTT
.	TRBV27	TRBJ2-3	.	CASGGPTDTQYF	TGTGCCAGCGGAGGGCCAACAGATACGCAGTATTTT
.	TRBV4-1	TRBJ2-1	TRBD2	CASSPWVAGGKVLYNEQFF	TGCGCCAGCAGCCCCTGGGTAGCGGGAGGGAAGGTCCTTTACAATGAGCAGTTCTTC
.	TRBV11-1	TRBJ1-6	TRBD1	CASSPAGTENSPLHF	TGTGCCAGCAGTCCCGCCGGGACAGAAAATTCACCCCTCCACTTT
.	TRBV5-4	TRBJ2-7	.	CASSYPPGYEQYF	TGTGCCAGCAGCTATCCCCCGGGCTACGAGCAGTACTTC
few	TRBV25-1	TRBJ2-1	.	CASSEVVLPPYNEQFF	TGTGCCAGCAGTGAAGTTGTACTCCCCCCATACAATGAGCAGTTCTTC
.	TRBV9	TRBJ2-2	.	CASSVDHTGELFF	TGTGCCAGCAGCGTGGACCACACCGGGGAGCTGTTTTTT
.	TRBV6-5	TRBJ2-7	.	CASSYGTAGSYEQYF	TGTGCCAGCAGTTACGGGACTGCGGGCTCCTACGAGCAGTACTTC
.	TRBV18	TRBJ2-7	.	CASSKGAGETAYEQYF	TGTGCCAGCTCGAAAGGGGCCGGCGAGACAGCCTACGAGCAGTACTTC
few	TRBV2	TRBJ1-2	TRBD1	CASSWDRANYGYTF	TGTGCCAGCAGTTGGGACAGGGCCAACTATGGCTACACCTTC
.	TRBV10-2	TRBJ2-5	TRBD2	CASSFLAGGVETQYF	TGCGCCAGCAGTTTCCTAGCGGGAGGAGTAGAGACCCAGTACTTC
.	TRBV4-3	TRBJ2-1	.	CASSQRGSYNEQFF	TGCGCCAGCAGCCAGCGGGGCTCCTACAATGAGCAGTTCTTC
.	TRBV7-9	TRBJ2-3	TRBD2	CASSLRTSGGPTDTQYF	TGTGCCAGCAGCTTACGGACTAGCGGGGGCCCCACAGATACGCAGTATTTT
.	TRBV23-1	TRBJ1-5	TRBD1	CASWDRDHQPQHF	TGCGCCAGCTGGGACAGGGATCATCAGCCCCAGCATTTT
.	TRBV10-3	TRBJ2-5	TRBD2	CAIRPTSDQETQYF	TGTGCCATCAGGCCCACTAGCGACCAAGAGACCCAGTACTTC
.	TRBV6-6	TRBJ2-7	.	CASSYSKPGDPYEQYF	TGTGCCAGCAGTTACTCAAAACCAGGGGACCCCTACGAGCAGTACTTC
.	TRBV15	TRBJ1-1	.	CATSRSQGSEAFF	TGTGCCACCAGCAGATCCCAGGGCAGTGAAGCTTTCTTT
.	TRBV4-3	TRBJ2-7	.	CASSQVYSGLYEQYF	TGCGCCAGCAGCCAAGTGTACAGCGGGTTATACGAGCAGTACTTC
few	TRBV7-8	TRBJ2-2	.	CASSMSEGAGTGELFF	TGTGCCAGCAGCATGAGTGAGGGCGCGGGCACCGGGGAGCTGTTTTTT
.	TRBV6-5	TRBJ2-5	.	CASSYAHTQETQYF	TGTGCCAGCAGTTACGCGCATACCCAAGAGACCCAGTACTTC
.	TRBV7-2	TRBJ1-1	.	CASSLVTLNTEAFF	TGTGCCAGCAGCTTAGTGACACTGAACACTGAAGCTTTCTTT
.	TRBV27	TRBJ2-1	TRBD1	CASSLTPGDRGFF	TGTGCCAGCAGTTTAACGCCAGGGGACAGGGGGTTCTTC
.	TRBV7-9	TRBJ1-1	.	CASSLGAVENTEAFF	TGTGCCAGCAGCTTAGGTGCCGTGGAGAACACTGAAGCTTTCTTT
.	TRBV10-3	TRBJ2-7	.	CAISGTGTYEQYF	TGTGCCATCAGCGGAACTGGGACCTACGAGCAGTACTTC
.	TRBV18	TRBJ1-6	.	CASSSGDNSPLHF	TGCGCCAGCTCCTCAGGCGACAATTCACCCCTCCACTTT
.	TRBV11-2	TRBJ1-2	TRBD1	CASSSPREGAAYGYTF	TGTGCCAGCAGCTCGCCTCGGGAGGGGGCTGCCTATGGCTACACCTTC
few	TRBV6-1	TRBJ1-4	TRBD1	CASTRQGLNEKLFF	TGTGCCAGCACCCGACAGGGGCTTAATGAAAAACTGTTTTTT
.	TRBV6-1	TRBJ2-1	TRBD2	CASRSGRGPYNEQFF	TGTGCCAGCAGGTCGGGGAGGGGACCCTACAATGAGCAGTTCTTC
.	TRBV9	TRBJ1-1	.	CASSVEQRPNTEAFF	TGTGCCAGCAGCGTAGAGCAGAGACCGAACACTGAAGCTTTCTTT
.	TRBV5-4	TRBJ2-1	.	CASSLTTDNEQFF	TGTGCCAGCAGCTTAACGACAGACAATGAGCAGTTCTTC
once	TRBV6-5	TRBJ2-7	.	CASSYSESYEQYF	TGTGCCAGCAGTTACTCGGAATCCTACGAGCAGTACTTC
.	TRBV6-5	TRBJ2-7	.	CASRTGLPPYEQYF	TGTGCCAGCAGAACGGGACTCCCTCCCTACGAGCAGTACTTC
.	TRBV6-5	TRBJ1-2	.	CASSYGSATNYGYTF	TGTGCCAGCAGTTACGGGAGCGCCACGAACTATGGCTACACCTTC
few	TRBV4-1	TRBJ1-2	.	CASSQDLAFTEINYGYTF	TGCGCCAGCAGCCAAGATCTTGCTTTTACGGAAATTAACTATGGCTACACCTTC
few	TRBV27	TRBJ1-6	.	CASSLRTVSPLHF	TGTGCCAGCAGTTTGCGGACAGTGTCACCCCTCCACTTT
.	TRBV5-1	TRBJ2-5	TRBD2	CASIRSGRWGETQYF	TGCGCCAGCATCCGTAGCGGGAGGTGGGGGGAGACCCAGTACTTC
.	TRBV9	TRBJ1-2	.	CASSPDAGNYGYTF	TGTGCCAGCAGCCCGGACGCTGGAAACTATGGCTACACCTTC
.	TRBV7-3	TRBJ2-3	.	CASSPQGAKAQYF	TGTGCCAGCAGCCCGCAGGGAGCAAAGGCGCAGTATTTT